A single sample is the source of the 26 T cell receptor beta chains below, sequenced in a study of T cell responses to AZD1222 COVID-19 vaccine. Profiling relied on immunoSEQ multiplex PCR, and the TCRdb table lists in-frame clones only, not all of them. The sample shows roughly 100,000 clones, over 90% of them seen only once. The sample was peripheral blood, taken on day 0 of AZD1222 vaccination. The source of these receptors is an adult in good health.

The V call is TRBV21-1, the J call TRBJ2-1; TRBD2 is the table's D call, not checked against the DNA. TRBV21-1 is annotated as a pseudogene. This CDR3 region has 15 residues. CDR3 sequence reads: CASSNVLAGADEQFF. In DNA, the CDR3 is TGTGCCAGCAGCAACGTACTAGCGGGAGCCGATGAGCAGTTCTTC.

The chain carries TRBV7-9 and TRBJ1-1; D unclear. Germline assignment: CDR1 SEHNR and CDR2 FQNEAQ (reference sequence). CDR3 length: 13 residues. V lost 1 base and J lost 8, with 11 bases in between. Written as DNA, the CDR3 is TGTGCCAGCAGCTTAGTGGGAGGCAGGGAAGCTTTCTTT. Its translation is CASSLVGGREAFF.

This chain connects TRBV3-1 (or the pseudogene TRBV3-2) to TRBJ1-3; D ambiguous. This CDR3 has 15 residues. In germline, CDR1 is LGHDT, CDR2 YNNKEL (reference sequence). V gave up 6 bases and J gave up 0 bases, with 12 bases separating them. The DNA of the CDR3 is TGTGCCAGCAGGGATAGACGCAACTCTGGAAACACCATATATTTT. It codes for CASRDRRNSGNTIYF.

The chain has TRBV7-9 and TRBJ2-6; D call uncertain. V was clipped by 5 bases and J by 0 bases, with 17 bases between them. This CDR3 spans 18 amino acids. Germline V CDR1 and CDR2: SEHNR, FQNEAQ (reference sequence). The CDR3 sequence: CASSPPGPVYSGANVLTF. Written as DNA, the CDR3 is TGTGCCAGCAGCCCCCCCGGTCCAGTCTACTCTGGGGCCAACGTCCTGACTTTC.

The V call is TRBV5-4, the J call TRBJ2-7; the match to TRBD1 covers 11 bases. V was pared by 3 bases and J by 9 bases, with 14 bases of the junction left unmatched. The CDR3 sequence is 16 residues long. Germline lookup yields CDR1 SGHNT and CDR2 YYREEE (reference sequence). The CDR3 DNA reads TGTGCCAGCAGCTCAGACTTCATCCCGGGACAGGGGGTGCAGTACTTC. It translates to CASSSDFIPGQGVQYF.

This chain links TRBV15 with TRBJ1-1, with D hard to call. Germline CDR1 LNHNV, CDR2 YYDKDF (reference sequence). The CDR3 covers 13 residues. The ends were cut back, 0 bases at V and 5 bases at J, with 7 bases in the middle. The CDR3 DNA reads TGTGCCACCAGCAGAGATCGTGCGACTGAAGCTTTCTTT. Its protein is CATSRDRATEAFF.

This chain joins TRBV7-8 and TRBJ2-7, with 11 bases that match TRBD1. The CDR3 has 14 amino acids. V shed 3 bases, J shed 6 bases, and the junction held 4 bases outside the gene matches. CDR1 and CDR2 from the germline V gene are SGHVS and FQNEAQ. The CDR3 loop is CASSFQDRGREQYF. CDR3 DNA sequence: TGTGCCAGCAGCTTTCAGGACAGGGGGCGCGAGCAGTACTTC.

The J gene is TRBJ1-6, the V gene TRBV7-2; maybe TRBD1 (5 bases). Trimming took off 6 bases at V and 8 bases at J, with 23 bases between the two ends. The CDR3 is 17 residues long. Germline values: CDR1 SGHTA, CDR2 FQGNSA. The CDR3 DNA follows: TGTGCCAGCAGATCCCCGAGGGGCCCCCAATTCGATTCACCCCTCCACTTT. Translation: CASRSPRGPQFDSPLHF.

This rearrangement joins TRBV6-5 to TRBJ2-7; D is uncertain. V was clipped by 6 bases and J by 5 bases, with 14 bases between them. The germline CDR1 and CDR2 sequences are MNHEY and SVGAGI. This CDR3 region has 13 residues. This CDR3 reads CASRKTQTNEQYF. CDR3 bases: TGTGCCAGCAGGAAGACACAAACGAACGAGCAGTACTTC.

This clone occurred once. The chain uses TRBV9 and TRBJ2-5; 10 bases agree with TRBD1. The CDR3 is made up of 14 amino acids. The V and J ends lost 7 bases and 4 bases, in that order; junction bases with no gene match: 7. The germline gives CDR1 SGDLS, CDR2 YYNGEE. The CDR3 sequence: CASGRTGGRETQYF. The CDR3 DNA reads TGTGCCAGCGGAAGGACAGGGGGGCGAGAGACCCAGTACTTC.

This clone was picked up a small number of times. J is TRBJ1-2 and V is TRBV2, with 7 bases fitting TRBD1. Trimming cost V 2 bases and J 6 bases; bases outside gene matches: 6. This CDR3 is 14 amino acids long. Germline V gives CDR1 SNHLY, CDR2 FYNNEI. The CDR3 DNA sequence: TGTGCCAGCAGTGAACGGGGGGACAGCCATGGCTACACCTTC. Its translation is CASSERGDSHGYTF.

This rearrangement joins TRBV7-8 to TRBJ2-1; TRBD2 matches 7 bases. Germline V gives CDR1 SGHVS, CDR2 FQNEAQ. There are 15 residues in the CDR3. J was trimmed by 3 bases and V by 1 base; bases with no gene match: 3. CDR3 coding DNA: TGTGCCAGCAGCTTAGGCCTAGCGGTCTACAATGAGCAGTTCTTC. It codes for CASSLGLAVYNEQFF.

The chain uses TRBV7-9 and TRBJ2-5; unclear D gene. The V end lost 4 bases, the J end lost 5 bases, and 17 bases lay between the germline ends. The CDR3 loop spans 15 amino acids. Per germline, CDR1 SEHNR and CDR2 FQNEAQ (reference sequence). As DNA, the CDR3 is TGTGCCAGCAGCTGGTACAAAAACGATTTCGAGACCCAGTACTTC. Protein sequence: CASSWYKNDFETQYF.

The V and J genes are TRBV27 and TRBJ2-2; possible D gene TRBD2, 6 bases. The germline V gene encodes CDR1 MNHEY and CDR2 SMNVEV (reference sequence). V was trimmed by 0 bases and J by 5 bases, leaving 7 bases between them. The CDR3 sequence is 14 residues long. CDR3 region: CASSLSGGTGELFF. CDR3 nucleotide sequence: TGTGCCAGCAGTTTATCGGGGGGAACCGGGGAGCTGTTTTTT.

CDR3 bases: TGTGCCAGTAGTATTGCAACAGGGGGAACCTACGAGCAGTACTTC. Amino acids: CASSIATGGTYEQYF. The chain links TRBV19 to TRBJ2-7, with 8 bases matching TRBD1. The V gene end was trimmed by 3 bases and the J gene end by 2 bases; junction bases not matched to a gene: 6. The CDR3 length is 15 residues. Per the germline V gene, CDR1 is LNHDA and CDR2 is SQIVND (reference sequence).

This clone was observed once. The rearrangement joins TRBV19 to TRBJ2-4; D might be TRBD2 (5 bases). This CDR3 is 12 amino acids long. V lost 10 bases to trimming and J lost 2 bases, with 9 bases between them. The V gene's germline CDR1 is LNHDA and CDR2 SQIVND (reference sequence). The CDR3 here is CATCGPKNIQYF. The CDR3 DNA sequence: TGTGCCACCTGCGGGCCCAAAAACATTCAGTACTTC.

The sample holds one count of this clone. The chain couples TRBV27 to TRBJ1-2; 9 bases map to TRBD1. The CDR3 has 14 residues. J gave up 8 bases and V 7 bases, and 11 bases lay outside the gene matches. Per the germline V gene, CDR1 is MNHEY and CDR2 is SMNVEV (reference sequence). The CDR3 DNA sequence: TGTGCCAGCAAAAAAAGGGGGACAGGGCTAGGCTACACCTTC. It yields the protein CASKKRGTGLGYTF.

V and J are TRBV19 and TRBJ2-1; 10 positions match TRBD2. V gave up 7 bases and J gave up 3 bases; unmatched junction bases: 9. CDR3 size: 16 residues. CDR1 is LNHDA and CDR2 is SQIVND in the germline V gene (reference sequence). The CDR3: CASKPSGSSSYNEQFF. In DNA form, the CDR3 reads TGTGCCAGTAAGCCTAGCGGGAGCTCCAGCTACAATGAGCAGTTCTTC.

This chain uses TRBV6-5 with TRBJ2-3; D perhaps matches TRBD2 (5 bases). The CDR3 runs 14 residues. V was shortened by 6 bases and J by 4 bases, with 14 bases between the two germline ends. Germline CDR1 reads MNHEY; CDR2 reads SVGAGI. The CDR3 nucleotides are TGTGCCAGCAGACGTAGCGTGGGAGCAGATACGCAGTATTTT. Translating it yields CASRRSVGADTQYF.

The rearrangement joins TRBV5-4 to TRBJ2-3; D is unclear. This CDR3 is 14 amino acids long. The ends were cut back, 3 bases at V and 0 bases at J, with 8 bases in the middle. The germline CDR1 and CDR2 sequences are SGHNT and YYREEE (reference sequence). The CDR3: CASSYGFSTDTQYF. The DNA for the CDR3 is TGTGCCAGCAGCTACGGGTTTAGCACAGATACGCAGTATTTT.

The chain recombines TRBV6-4 with TRBJ2-2; 8 bases agree with TRBD2. The trim removed 4 bases at V and 5 bases at J, leaving 0 bases unmatched. CDR3 length: 13 amino acids. Germline V gene lookup returns CDR1 MRHNA and CDR2 SNTAGT. The CDR3 DNA sequence: TGTGCCAGCAGTGCTAGCGGGACCGGGGAGCTGTTTTTT. Translating it yields CASSASGTGELFF.

This sequence joins TRBV6-1 and TRBJ2-3, with D unclear. The CDR3 contains 15 residues. Per the germline V gene, CDR1 is MNHNS and CDR2 is SASEGT. The germline V and J ends were trimmed by 0 bases and 2 bases, with 9 bases remaining between them. The CDR3 bases are TGTGCCAGCAGTGAAGCAAATCAGTCCACAGATACGCAGTATTTT. Translating it yields CASSEANQSTDTQYF.

V gene TRBV19 combines with J gene TRBJ2-2; 10 nucleotides align to TRBD1. The V gene's germline CDR1 is LNHDA and CDR2 SQIVND (reference sequence). Unmatched junction bases numbered 8, after V lost 4 bases and J lost 3 bases. The CDR3 totals 17 residues. CDR3 nucleotide sequence: TGTGCCAGTAGTAGTCCGTCGGGACAGGGGTACACCGGGGAGCTGTTTTTT. Encoded protein: CASSSPSGQGYTGELFF.

This clone was recorded only once. The chain is built from TRBV3-1 (or the pseudogene TRBV3-2) and TRBJ1-1, with D possibly matching TRBD1 (5 bases). Germline V gene data show CDR1 as LGHDT and CDR2 as YNNKEL (reference sequence). CDR3 size: 12 residues. With 4 bases removed from V and 6 bases from J, the gap between germline ends came to 9 bases. The CDR3 DNA reads as TGTGCCAGCAGCCGTCAGGGATCTGAAGCTTTCTTT. It is translated as CASSRQGSEAFF.

This clone appeared once. V is TRBV5-1 and J is TRBJ1-6, with D hard to call. The CDR3 has 15 residues. The germline gives CDR1 SGHRS, CDR2 YFSETQ. The V and J ends lost 4 bases and 4 bases respectively, with 12 bases between them. The CDR3 sequence is CASSRRDGYNSPLHF. The CDR3 bases are TGCGCCAGCAGCCGACGCGACGGGTATAATTCACCCCTCCACTTT.

The V gene is TRBV7-3, the J gene TRBJ2-1, with D unresolved. The CDR3 is made up of 13 amino acids. CDR1 SGHTA and CDR2 FQGTGA come from the germline V gene. V lost 2 bases, J lost 8 bases, and 10 bases lay in between. The CDR3 DNA sequence: TGTGCCAGCAGCTTAGCCAGCAACGATGAGCAGTTCTTC. It specifies CASSLASNDEQFF.